The sample holds a few counts of the clone carrying this TCR beta chain. Its antigen is not known. The data were taken from a study of high-grade serous ovarian cancer treatment subgroups. Overall study context: Each sample yielded on average roughly 7,400 unique TCR beta rearrangements from 13,000 or so reads.

Study results and caveats: Same-patient tumor repertoires overlapped at about 0.095 to 0.8; different patients barely overlapped.

Assay: immunoSEQ multiplex PCR; the TCRdb copy retains only in-frame clones and omits some. Of about 10,000 clones in the sample, roughly 70% are singletons; the top ten hold roughly 4%. Germline-derived CDR1 and CDR2 are MNHNY and SVGAGI (reference sequence). With 6 bases removed from V and 8 bases from J, the gap between germline ends came to 13 bases. There are 12 residues in the CDR3. Tumor samples were taken before definitive surgery or chemotherapy. This clonotype was obtained from a human donor with high-grade serous ovarian cancer. Sequencing was performed on tumor tissue. The rearrangement joins TRBV6-6 to TRBJ1-2; possible D gene TRBD1, 5 bases. The CDR3 nucleotides are TGTGCCAGCAGACCCCCCCAGGGAGGCTACACCTTC. Translating it yields CASRPPQGGYTF.